The rows below give T cell receptor beta chains drawn from one sample of a study of tumor-infiltrating lymphocytes in primary liver carcinoma. TCRdb itself ran the multiplex PCR reads through MiXCR, one entry per CDR3 protein. The sample consists of 50,000 or so distinct CDR3 sequences, approximately 80% of them appearing once. Sequencing was done on a sample of liver tumor tissue from sampling region 5. These receptors were obtained from a man aged 35-49 years with primary liver carcinoma and hepatitis B virus infection. CDR3s include the opening cysteine and the closing phenylalanine or tryptophan. D genes are given only for firm matches. Size tells how often a clone was seen (once, few, many) or the class of an expanded clone, and some rows leave it out.

TRBJ2-2	.	17	TRBV7-3	.	CASSHDEAVVNTGDLFF	TGTGCCAGCAGCCACGACGAGGCGGTCGTGAACACCGGGGACCTGTTTTTT
TRBJ1-1	.	13	TRBV6-6	.	CASSMGGTSEACF	TGTGCCAGCAGCATGGGGGGGACTAGTGAAGCTTGCTTT
TRBJ1-2	.	15	TRBV5-5	many	CASSLGRTANYGYTF	TGTGCCAGCAGCTTGGGCAGGACAGCTAACTATGGCTACACCTTC
TRBJ2-3	TRBD2	17	TRBV11-1	.	CANSLARTSGFTDTQYF	TGTGCCAACAGCTTAGCTCGGACTAGCGGGTTTACAGATACGCAGTACTTT
TRBJ2-7	TRBD1	15	TRBV28	.	CARNSGTDVSYEQYF	TGTGCCAGGAACTCCGGGACAGATGTCTCCTATGAGCAGTACTTC
TRBJ2-1	.	15	TRBV28	.	CVSSLVGASGNEQFF	TGTGTCAGCAGTTTAGTTGGGGCATCTGGTAATGAGCAGTTCTTC
TRBJ2-2	TRBD2	17	TRBV5-1	.	CASSFETSGRNTEELFF	TGCGCTAGCAGCTTCGAAACTAGCGGGAGGAACACCGAGGAGCTGTTTTTT
TRBJ2-3	.	20	TRBV5-1	.	CASRLSGCGPALPSTDTQYF	TGCGCTAGCAGACTTTCAGGGTGCGGCCCTGCGCTGCCGAGCACAGATACGCAGTATTTT
TRBJ2-7	TRBD1	16	TRBV4-2	.	CVSSQEVLDRAYEQYF	TGTGTCAGCAGCCAAGAAGTCCTGGACAGGGCCTACGAGCAGTACTTC
TRBJ2-7	.	14	TRBV7-9	many	CASSLGSSGTEQYF	TGTGCCAGCAGCTTAGGATCCTCTGGAACCGAGCAGTACTTC
TRBJ2-3	.	15	TRBV7-8	once	CAGSLAPDRIILQYF	TGTGCCGGCAGCTTAGCCCCAGACAGGATAATATTGCAGTATTTC
TRBJ2-5	.	16	TRBV6-1	.	CTSSESHGQLQETQYF	TGTACCAGCAGTGAATCACATGGACAGCTACAAGAGACCCAGTACTTC
TRBJ1-2	.	13	TRBV12-3/TRBV12-4	.	CANSRTIHYGYTF	TGTGCCAATAGCCGTACGATTCACTATGGCTACACCTTC
TRBJ2-1	TRBD2	15	TRBV11-2	.	CASSLPGLSDNEQFF	TGTGCCAGCAGCTTACCGGGACTATCGGACAACGAGCAGTTCTTC
TRBJ2-7	.	13	TRBV29-1	.	CSITPIGLHAQYF	TGCAGCATTACCCCGATAGGGCTCCACGCGCAGTACTTC
TRBJ2-1	.	16	TRBV11-1	.	CASRKKMRVGGDKQFF	TGTGCCAGCAGAAAAAAGATGAGGGTAGGTGGGGATAAGCAGTTCTTC
TRBJ2-3	TRBD2	17	TRBV6-5	.	CASSSPPLSGGADTQCF	TGTGCCAGCAGTTCACCCCCCCTAAGCGGGGGGGCAGATACGCAGTGTTTT
TRBJ2-3	TRBD2	16	TRBV11-2	.	CTCNLRLAGSTDTQYF	TGTACCTGCAACTTAAGACTAGCGGGGAGCACAGATACGCAGTATTTT
TRBJ2-2	.	15	TRBV5-4	.	CASSPVQANTGELFF	TGTGCCAGCAGCCCGGTGCAAGCGAACACCGGGGAGCTGTTTTTT
TRBJ1-1	.	12	TRBV20-1	.	CSARDRETEAFF	TGCAGTGCTAGAGACAGGGAGACTGAAGCTTTCTTT
TRBJ2-3	TRBD2	15	TRBV5-4	.	CACSLATSGTDTQYF	TGTGCCTGCAGCTTGGCTACTAGCGGCACAGATACGCAGTATTTT
TRBJ2-5	.	12	TRBV11-2	.	CANSLGQGTQYF	TGTGCCAACAGCTTAGGCCAAGGGACCCAGTACTTC
TRBJ2-3	.	15	TRBV12-3/TRBV12-4	.	CASSLNRGSNQLQYF	TGTGCCAGCAGTTTAAATCGGGGTAGCAATCAGCTCCAGTATTTT
TRBJ2-3	.	17	TRBV11-2	few	CASNLFAADVSTDTQYF	TGTGCAAGCAACTTATTTGCGGCCGACGTCAGCACAGATACGCAGTATTTT
TRBJ2-7	TRBD2	15	TRBV24-1	many	CATSDSTSGSYEQYF	TGTGCCACCAGTGACTCAACTAGCGGGAGCTACGAGCAGTACTTC
TRBJ2-5	.	15	TRBV12-3/TRBV12-4	.	CASSYSPELKETQYF	TGTGCCAGCAGTTATTCTCCGGAGTTAAAAGAGACCCAGTACTTC
TRBJ2-7	.	12	TRBV14	many	CASSQNGYEQYF	TGTGCCAGCAGCCAAAACGGTTACGAGCAGTACTTC
TRBJ2-7	.	14	TRBV6-2/TRBV6-3	.	CANTPRGLRVKQYF	TGTGCCAACACCCCACGCGGACTCAGGGTCAAGCAGTACTTC
TRBJ2-3	TRBD2	16	TRBV11-1	.	CASSPSTSVKASTQCF	TGTGCCAGCAGCCCCTCCACTAGCGTGAAGGCGTCTACGCAGTGTTTT
TRBJ2-2	.	18	TRBV12-3/TRBV12-4	.	CVSSFHTGGLANNGELFF	TGTGTCAGCAGCTTCCACACGGGGGGCTTAGCGAACAACGGGGAGCTGTTTTTT
TRBJ2-5	TRBD2	13	TRBV12-3/TRBV12-4	.	CAIPREDLLTQYF	TGTGCCATCCCCCGGGAGGATCTGTTGACCCAGTACTTC
TRBJ2-5	.	12	TRBV29-1	.	CSVWDKGEAQYF	TGCAGCGTCTGGGACAAGGGAGAGGCCCAGTACTTC
TRBJ2-7	TRBD1	12	TRBV7-9	.	CTSSQGQSEQYF	TGTACCAGCAGCCAGGGACAGAGTGAGCAGTACTTC
TRBJ2-3	TRBD2	15	TRBV29-1	.	CSVQTSGNWKDMQYF	TGCAGCGTACAGACTAGCGGGAATTGGAAGGATATGCAGTATTTT
TRBJ2-7	.	14	TRBV28	.	CARSRTWQNYEQYF	TGTGCCAGGAGCCGAACCTGGCAGAACTACGAGCAGTACTTC
TRBJ1-2	.	18	TRBV29-1	.	CGVGVPTGTRVANYGYTF	TGCGGCGTTGGGGTACCAACAGGAACTCGAGTGGCTAACTATGGCTACACCTTC
TRBJ2-5	.	16	TRBV10-2	.	CVSSAGLLAAQETLYF	TGCGTCAGCAGTGCCGGGTTACTAGCAGCTCAAGAGACCCTGTACTTC
TRBJ2-3	TRBD1	16	TRBV14	.	CTSSQRQGRGTDKQYF	TGTACCAGCAGCCAACGACAGGGGAGAGGGACAGATAAACAGTATTTT
TRBJ1-1	.	14	TRBV28	many	CASFNTPGDTEAFF	TGTGCCAGCTTCAACACCCCAGGGGACACTGAAGCTTTCTTT
TRBJ2-3	.	16	TRBV6-1	medium-sized	CASSERRGLRTDTQYF	TGTGCCAGCAGTGAAAGGCGGGGACTTCGCACAGATACGCAGTATTTT
TRBJ2-1	.	13	TRBV5-5	.	CASSYRMGNEQFF	TGTGCCAGCAGCTACCGAATGGGCAATGAGCAGTTCTTT
TRBJ2-5	.	15	TRBV4-3	.	CTSSQEGLPSETQYF	TGTACCAGCAGTCAAGAGGGACTGCCGTCTGAGACCCAGTACTTC
TRBJ2-7	TRBD2	15	TRBV5-1	.	CASSFLPAGVGDKYF	TGCGCCAGCAGCTTCCTTCCAGCGGGAGTTGGGGACAAGTACTTC
TRBJ2-7	TRBD2	14	TRBV6-5	.	CASSLAGLSYEHYF	TGTGCCAGCAGTTTAGCGGGACTCTCCTACGAGCACTACTTC
TRBJ2-2	TRBD2	16	TRBV7-9	many	CASSFDSGRGTGELFF	TGTGCCAGCAGCTTCGACAGCGGGAGGGGGACCGGGGAGCTGTTTTTT
TRBJ2-7	TRBD2	15	TRBV10-3	.	CAISEGTSGEYEHYF	TGTGCCATCAGTGAGGGGACTAGTGGTGAATACGAGCATTACTTC
TRBJ2-1	.	14	TRBV6-5	.	CASSQVERVVGQFF	TGTGCCAGCAGTCAAGTCGAGAGGGTGGTTGGGCAGTTCTTC
TRBJ2-7	.	13	TRBV2	many	CASSPGTPYEQYF	TGTGCCAGCAGTCCAGGGACGCCCTACGAGCAGTACTTC
TRBJ2-7	TRBD1	11	TRBV29-1	few	CSGTGGYEQYF	TGCAGCGGGACAGGGGGCTACGAGCAGTACTTC
TRBJ2-1	.	12	TRBV5-1	.	CARSLYSGERFF	TGCGCCAGAAGCTTGTATAGCGGTGAGCGGTTCTTC
TRBJ2-1	TRBD2	15	TRBV6-1	.	CVSSTGTSFQWEQFF	TGTGTCAGCAGTACCGGGACTAGCTTCCAATGGGAGCAGTTCTTC
TRBJ1-2	TRBD1	17	TRBV5-4	.	CASSIPGQGDFNYGYTF	TGTGCCAGCAGCATCCCGGGGCAGGGGGATTTTAACTATGGCTACACCTTC
TRBJ1-1	.	17	TRBV4-2	.	CASSQEAVGGWSFPPVF	TGTGCCAGCAGCCAAGAGGCCGTCGGGGGTTGGTCGTTTCCTCCAGTCTTT
TRBJ2-1	.	13	TRBV4-3	few	CASIQDRGHPQFF	TGCGCCAGCATCCAAGATAGAGGACACCCGCAGTTCTTC
TRBJ1-5	.	15	TRBV16	many	CASSQSRHSNQPQHF	TGTGCCAGCAGCCAATCGAGACATAGCAATCAGCCCCAGCATTTT
TRBJ2-1	.	14	TRBV6-1	.	CASDLGSSYNEQSF	TGTGCCAGCGACTTGGGGAGCTCCTACAATGAGCAGTCCTTC
TRBJ2-7	.	15	TRBV4-2	.	CTSSQGAVDKLEQYF	TGTACCAGCAGCCAAGGGGCAGTGGACAAGCTCGAGCAGTACTTC
TRBJ2-3	.	14	TRBV5-5	.	CASSPTSTDDTQCF	TGTGCCAGCAGCCCCACCTCGACGGATGATACGCAGTGTTTT
TRBJ2-1	.	17	TRBV7-4	.	CASSLMWVSSSYNEQFF	TGTGCCAGCAGCTTGATGTGGGTCAGTAGCTCCTACAATGAGCAGTTCTTC